This T cell receptor beta chain emerged from a study of metastatic and nonmetastatic thyroid tumors. Study as a whole: Malignant and benign thyroid patients had repertoires compared in peripheral blood and tumor or nodule tissue.

In the authors' workflow: CDR3 differences across clinicopathological groups were used to build a distant-metastasis classifier for papillary thyroid cancer. TCRdb redid the clone calls on the PCR reads using MiXCR. TCRdb's processing, not the study's, gives the V and J calls here. The sample has approximately 21,000 clones, around 19% seen once. The CDR3 runs to 16 residues. Germline loops: CDR1 MNHNS, CDR2 SASEGT. V was pared by 5 bases and J by 4 bases, with 19 bases between. Every patient underwent thyroid surgery untreated. This clone has just a few counts. Its specificity is unknown. Whole-study results and caveats: It was reported that TCR beta diversity was significantly higher in malignant thyroid tumors than benign nodules, in blood and tumor.

The V gene is TRBV6-1, the J gene TRBJ2-3; D may match TRBD1 or TRBD2 (7 bases each). The material sequenced was blood. This receptor was obtained from a male donor with papillary thyroid cancer or a benign thyroid nodule (not recorded which). Some clones in this sample may be carry-over from other donors' samples. The CDR3 spells CASSRPGQGGADTQYF. The CDR3 DNA sequence: TGTGCCAGCAGTCGCCCGGGGCAGGGGGGGGCAGATACGCAGTATTTT.